This TCR beta chain was captured in a study of T cells after yellow fever vaccination. This clonotype showed up many times. Per germline, CDR1 KGHDR and CDR2 SFDVKD. V lost 8 bases to trimming and J lost 1 base, with 11 bases between them. The CDR3 loop spans 14 amino acids. A process of 5'RACE template switching, which added a universal primer site and UMIs, was used to make TCR cDNA. TCRdb fed the 5' RACE reads into MiXCR, producing one record per CDR3 protein. The sample shows more than 15,000 distinct CDR3 sequences, approximately 4% of them seen only once. Regarding the study as a whole: The bulk population could contribute abundant contaminating clonotypes to FACS-sorted repertoires.

The sample consisted of PBMCs, either bulk or a sorted T-cell subset (CD4+, CD8+, memory, or dextramer-sorted; not recorded which), taken 15 days after the yellow fever booster vaccination. The V gene is TRBV24-1, the J gene TRBJ1-5, with D maybe TRBD1 (6 bases). The receptor's source is a man under 40 who received the YFV17D yellow fever vaccine. The CDR3 spells CATTGARSNQPQHF. The DNA for the CDR3 is TGTGCCACCACGGGGGCGCGGAGCAATCAGCCCCAGCATTTT.